This TCR beta chain came from a study of CD8+CD57+ T cells in acquired aplastic anemia. Study-level information: Sorting CD4+ and CD8+ cells gave DNA averaging roughly 3.2 ug. CD4+ cells from healthy donors averaged about 10 million reads. Study-level results: Roughly 31 was the count of CD8+ CDR3 sequences that patients shared with controls. Statistical testing detected no significant gap in CD8+ Simpson's diversity between patients and controls.

V lost 0 bases, J lost 6 bases, and 11 bases stayed unmatched. CDR1 SGDLS and CDR2 YYNGEE come from the germline V gene. This CDR3 spans 17 amino acids. Genomic DNA templated the TCR beta VDJ and CDR3 profiling. Each CDR3 protein is one row after TCRdb ran MiXCR on the reads. The repertoire holds about 81,000 distinct CDR3 sequences, with over 35% as singletons. This clonotype came up a few times. Its antigen is currently unknown. The TCR sequence derives from a human donor in good health, serving as a control. This chain links TRBV9 with TRBJ2-2; 7 bases fit TRBD2. The sequencing input was sorted CD4+, CD8+, or CD8+CD57+ T cells (not recorded which) from PBMCs. The CDR3: CASSVVEGGPVAGELFF. CDR3 nucleotide sequence: TGTGCCAGCAGCGTAGTGGAGGGAGGGCCCGTAGCCGGGGAGCTGTTTTTT.